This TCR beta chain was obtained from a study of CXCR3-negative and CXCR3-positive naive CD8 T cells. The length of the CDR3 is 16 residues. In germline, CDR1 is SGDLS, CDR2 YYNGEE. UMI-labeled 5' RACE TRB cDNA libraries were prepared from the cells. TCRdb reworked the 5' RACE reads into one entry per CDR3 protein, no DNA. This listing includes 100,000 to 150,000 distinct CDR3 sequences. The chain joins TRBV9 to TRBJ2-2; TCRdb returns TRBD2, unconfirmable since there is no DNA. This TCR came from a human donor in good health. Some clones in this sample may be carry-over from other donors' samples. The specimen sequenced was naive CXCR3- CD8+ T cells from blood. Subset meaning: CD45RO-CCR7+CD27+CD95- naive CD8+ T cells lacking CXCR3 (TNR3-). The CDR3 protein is CASSDGTSVNTGELFF.